This T cell receptor (beta chain) was documented in a study of CD8 T cells in ankylosing spondylitis. General study points: A motif in TCR beta, a set of several highly homologous variants, appeared characteristic of ankylosing spondylitis blood. In peripheral blood, disease-linked CD8+ clones occurred at relatively low frequencies. There was reportedly significant enrichment of clones that were disease-linked in matched ankylosing spondylitis synovial fluid. Past research had described some motif variants in reactive arthritis synovial fluid and blood.

As the method for making TCR beta libraries, quantitative 5'-RACE with molecular barcodes was used. TCRdb processed the 5' RACE reads anew with MiXCR; each CDR3 protein has one entry. The sample lists 750,000 to 850,000 distinct CDR3 sequences, approximately 10% occurring once. This clonotype has more than one count but fewer than ten. Antigen: not known. Germline V lookup: CDR1 SGHTA, CDR2 FQGNSA. Trimming removed 5 bases from V and 8 bases from J, with 21 bases in between. The CDR3 has 16 amino acids. This chain uses TRBV7-2 with TRBJ1-4; D uncertain. This sequence originates from a male donor with ankylosing spondylitis. The sample comprised blood, either unsorted or a sorted T cell fraction (not recorded which). The CDR3 sequence is CASSPRRRAEEEKLFF. DNA of the CDR3: TGTGCCAGCAGCCCCCGTCGGAGGGCCGAAGAGGAAAAACTGTTTTTT.